The entry below gives a single T cell receptor beta chain sequence along with its context. Antigen specificity is unknown. This sample's treatment: around 19 received Ad26.COV2.S at low or high dose, single or two shots; five or six received placebo; per-sample allocation not given. Repertoires come from day 63 after the first vaccine or placebo injection. The donor's status was that of an adult aged 18-55 years in Boston. Produced via immunoSEQ multiplex PCR; TCRdb's table is partial and in-frame only. Here the sample spans about 680,000 clones, 70% to 90% being singletons. This sample is part of a study of Ad26.COV2.S vaccination and SARS-CoV-2 variants. Study-wide results and limits: Vaccine recipients surpassed placebo recipients in spike-specific TCR breadth. Vaccine recipients and placebo recipients showed similar non-spike TCR breadth. Measures of TCR breadth and depth may have fallen short of total T cell responses.

The CDR3 spans 17 residues. Germline lookup yields CDR1 DFQATT and CDR2 SNEGSKA (reference sequence). With 3 bases clipped from V and 0 bases from J, the junction kept 11 bases outside the gene matches. The material sequenced was peripheral blood, taken in a trial of Ad26.COV2.S vaccine versus placebo. This chain uses TRBV20-1 with TRBJ2-4, with 7 positions matching TRBD1. The clonotype was recovered from a person aged 18-60 years who received the Ad26.COV2.S COVID-19 vaccine or a placebo. The CDR3 DNA reads as TGCAGTGCTAGTGGGGACAGACGGGCGGTAGCCAAAAACATTCAGTACTTC. It yields the protein CSASGDRRAVAKNIQYF.